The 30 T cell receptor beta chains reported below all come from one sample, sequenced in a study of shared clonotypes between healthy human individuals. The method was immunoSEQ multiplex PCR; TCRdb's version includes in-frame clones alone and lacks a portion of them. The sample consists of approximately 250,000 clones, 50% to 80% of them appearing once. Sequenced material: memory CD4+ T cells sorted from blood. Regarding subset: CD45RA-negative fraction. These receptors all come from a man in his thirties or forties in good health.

The CDR3 region is CASSFIRGGVNNTEAFF. CDR3 nucleotides: TGTGCCAGCAGTTTCATCAGGGGGGGCGTCAATAACACTGAAGCTTTCTTT. The chain uses TRBV27 and TRBJ1-1; 7 positions agree with TRBD1. Germline-derived CDR1 and CDR2 are MNHEY and SMNVEV (reference sequence). J gave up 2 bases and V 3 bases, and 12 bases lay outside the gene matches. This CDR3 comprises 17 residues.

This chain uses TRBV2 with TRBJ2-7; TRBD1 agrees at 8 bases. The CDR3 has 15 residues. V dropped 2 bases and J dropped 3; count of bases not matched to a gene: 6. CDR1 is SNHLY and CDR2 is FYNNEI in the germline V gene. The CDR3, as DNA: TGTGCCAGCAGTGAACGCTCACAGGGGGTCTACGAGCAGTACTTC. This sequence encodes CASSERSQGVYEQYF.

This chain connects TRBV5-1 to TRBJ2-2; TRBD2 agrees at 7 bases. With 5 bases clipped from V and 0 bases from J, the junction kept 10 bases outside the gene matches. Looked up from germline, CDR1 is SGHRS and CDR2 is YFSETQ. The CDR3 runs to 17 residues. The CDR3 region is CASSEVAGSTNTGELFF. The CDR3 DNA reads TGCGCCAGCAGTGAGGTAGCGGGTAGTACGAACACCGGGGAGCTGTTTTTT.

The CDR3 sequence is CASSFRQTNTEAFF. CDR3 nucleotides: TGTGCCAGCAGTTTTAGACAGACTAACACTGAAGCTTTCTTT. V and J are TRBV27 and TRBJ1-1; maybe TRBD1 (5 bases). The length of the CDR3 is 14 residues. CDR1 is MNHEY, CDR2 SMNVEV, per germline (reference sequence). Trimming cost V 3 bases and J 2 bases, with 10 bases left between them.

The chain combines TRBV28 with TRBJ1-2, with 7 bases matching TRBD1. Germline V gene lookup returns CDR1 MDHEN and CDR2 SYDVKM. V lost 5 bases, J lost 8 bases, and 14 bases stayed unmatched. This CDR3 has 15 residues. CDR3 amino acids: CASSQQGFGQGGYTF. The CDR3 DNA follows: TGTGCCAGCAGTCAACAGGGGTTTGGGCAGGGGGGCTACACCTTC.

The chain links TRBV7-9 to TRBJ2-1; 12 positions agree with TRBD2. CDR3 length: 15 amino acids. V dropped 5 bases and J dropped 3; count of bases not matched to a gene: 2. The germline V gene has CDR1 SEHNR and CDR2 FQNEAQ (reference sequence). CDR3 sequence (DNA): TGTGCCAGCAGCACTAGCGGGAGGAACTACAATGAGCAGTTCTTC. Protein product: CASSTSGRNYNEQFF.

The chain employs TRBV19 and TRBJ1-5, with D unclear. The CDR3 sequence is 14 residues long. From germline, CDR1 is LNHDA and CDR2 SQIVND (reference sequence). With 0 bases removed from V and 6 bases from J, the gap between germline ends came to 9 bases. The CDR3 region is CASSIDIYRQPQHF. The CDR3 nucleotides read TGTGCCAGTAGTATAGATATTTATCGTCAGCCCCAGCATTTT.

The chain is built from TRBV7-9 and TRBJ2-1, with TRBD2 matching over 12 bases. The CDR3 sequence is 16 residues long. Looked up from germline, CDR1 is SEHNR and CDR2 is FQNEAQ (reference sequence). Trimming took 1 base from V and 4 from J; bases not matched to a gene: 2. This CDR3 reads CASSLGLAGEYNEQFF. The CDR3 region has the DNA TGTGCCAGCAGCTTAGGACTAGCGGGAGAGTACAATGAGCAGTTCTTC.

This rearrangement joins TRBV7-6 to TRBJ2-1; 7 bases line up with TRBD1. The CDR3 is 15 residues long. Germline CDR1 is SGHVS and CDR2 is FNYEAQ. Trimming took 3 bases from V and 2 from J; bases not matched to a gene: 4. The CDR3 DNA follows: TGTGCCAGCAGCTTGGGACAGCAACCCTACAATGAGCAGTTCTTC. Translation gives CASSLGQQPYNEQFF.

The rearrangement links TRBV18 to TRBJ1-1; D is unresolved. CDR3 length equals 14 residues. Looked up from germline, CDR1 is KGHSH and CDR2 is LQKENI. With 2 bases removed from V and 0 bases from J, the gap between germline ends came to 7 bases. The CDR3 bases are TGTGCCAGCTCACCAGGCGGACTGAACACTGAAGCTTTCTTT. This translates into CASSPGGLNTEAFF.

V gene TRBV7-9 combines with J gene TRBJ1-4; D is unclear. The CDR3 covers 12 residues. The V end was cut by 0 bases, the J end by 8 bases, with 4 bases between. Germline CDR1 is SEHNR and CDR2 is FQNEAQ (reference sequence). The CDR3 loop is CASSLANEKLFF. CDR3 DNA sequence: TGTGCCAGCAGCTTAGCGAACGAAAAACTGTTTTTT.

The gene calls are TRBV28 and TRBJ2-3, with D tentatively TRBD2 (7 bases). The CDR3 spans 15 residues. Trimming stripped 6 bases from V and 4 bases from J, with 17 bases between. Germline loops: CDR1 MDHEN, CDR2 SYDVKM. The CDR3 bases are TGTGCCAGCAGGCCTCAAGGGGGGGGTTCAGATACGCAGTATTTT. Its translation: CASRPQGGGSDTQYF.

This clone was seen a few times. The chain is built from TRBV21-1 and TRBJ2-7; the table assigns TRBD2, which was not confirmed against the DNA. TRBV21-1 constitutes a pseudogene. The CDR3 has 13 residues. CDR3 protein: CASSKQVGGEQYF. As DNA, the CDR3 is TGTGCCAGCAGCAAACAGGTCGGCGGGGAGCAGTACTTC.

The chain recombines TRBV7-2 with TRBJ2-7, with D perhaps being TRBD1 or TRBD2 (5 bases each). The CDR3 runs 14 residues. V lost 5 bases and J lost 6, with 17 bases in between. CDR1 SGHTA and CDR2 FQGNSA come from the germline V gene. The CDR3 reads CASSPQGWGSEQYF. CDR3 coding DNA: TGTGCCAGCAGCCCCCAAGGTTGGGGGAGCGAGCAGTACTTC. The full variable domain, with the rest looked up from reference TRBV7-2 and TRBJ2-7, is GAGVSQSPSNKVTEKGKDVELRCDPISGHTALYWYRQSLGQGLEFLIYFQGNSAPDKSGLPSDRFSAERTGGSVSTLTIQRTQQEDSAVYLCASSPQGWGSEQYFGPGTRLTVT.

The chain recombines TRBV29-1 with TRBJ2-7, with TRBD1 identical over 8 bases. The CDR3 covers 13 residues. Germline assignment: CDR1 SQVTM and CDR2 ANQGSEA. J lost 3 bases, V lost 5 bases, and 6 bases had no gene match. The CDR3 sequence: CSVTGTGYYEQYF. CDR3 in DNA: TGCAGCGTTACCGGGACAGGCTACTACGAGCAGTACTTC.

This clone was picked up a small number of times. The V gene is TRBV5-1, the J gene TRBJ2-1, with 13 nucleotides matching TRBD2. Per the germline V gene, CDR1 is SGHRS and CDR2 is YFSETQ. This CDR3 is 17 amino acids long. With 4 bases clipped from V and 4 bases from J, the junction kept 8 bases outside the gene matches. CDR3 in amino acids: CASSQGTSGIAYNEQFF. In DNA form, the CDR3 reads TGCGCCAGCAGCCAGGGGACTAGCGGGATAGCGTACAATGAGCAGTTCTTC.

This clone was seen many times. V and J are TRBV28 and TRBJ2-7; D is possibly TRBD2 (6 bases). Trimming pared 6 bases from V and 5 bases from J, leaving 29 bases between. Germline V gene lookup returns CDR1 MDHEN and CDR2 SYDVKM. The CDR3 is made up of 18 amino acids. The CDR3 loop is CASSPSSGLGTSLNEQYF. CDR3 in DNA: TGTGCCAGCAGCCCATCATCGGGATTAGGAACTAGCCTTAACGAGCAGTACTTC.

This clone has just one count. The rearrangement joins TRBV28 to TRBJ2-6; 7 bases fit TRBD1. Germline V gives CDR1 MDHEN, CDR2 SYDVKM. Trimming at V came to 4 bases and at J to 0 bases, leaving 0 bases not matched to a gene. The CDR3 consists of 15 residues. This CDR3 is CASSSGGSGANVLTF. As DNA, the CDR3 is TGTGCCAGCAGTTCAGGGGGCTCTGGGGCCAACGTCCTGACTTTC.

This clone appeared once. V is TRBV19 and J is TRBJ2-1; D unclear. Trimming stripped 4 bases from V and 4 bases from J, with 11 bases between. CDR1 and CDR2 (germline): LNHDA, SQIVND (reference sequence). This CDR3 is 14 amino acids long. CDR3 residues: CASSTLTTYNEQFF. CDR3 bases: TGTGCCAGTAGTACCCTAACCACTTACAATGAGCAGTTCTTC.

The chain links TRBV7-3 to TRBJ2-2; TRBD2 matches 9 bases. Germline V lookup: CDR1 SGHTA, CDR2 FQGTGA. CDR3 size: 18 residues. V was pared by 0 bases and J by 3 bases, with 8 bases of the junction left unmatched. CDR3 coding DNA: TGTGCCAGCAGCTTAACCGGGACTAGCTTTTTCCACACCGGGGAGCTGTTTTTT. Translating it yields CASSLTGTSFFHTGELFF.

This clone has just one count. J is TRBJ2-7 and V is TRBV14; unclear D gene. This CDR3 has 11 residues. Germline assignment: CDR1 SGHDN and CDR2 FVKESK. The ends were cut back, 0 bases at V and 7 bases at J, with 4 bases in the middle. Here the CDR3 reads CASSQEWEQYF. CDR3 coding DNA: TGTGCCAGCAGCCAAGAATGGGAGCAGTACTTC.

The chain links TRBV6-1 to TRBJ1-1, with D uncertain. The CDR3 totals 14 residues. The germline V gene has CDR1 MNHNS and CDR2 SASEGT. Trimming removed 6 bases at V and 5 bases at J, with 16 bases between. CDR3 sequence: CASRAGVPRTEAFF. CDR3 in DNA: TGTGCCAGCAGAGCCGGGGTCCCGAGGACTGAAGCTTTCTTT.

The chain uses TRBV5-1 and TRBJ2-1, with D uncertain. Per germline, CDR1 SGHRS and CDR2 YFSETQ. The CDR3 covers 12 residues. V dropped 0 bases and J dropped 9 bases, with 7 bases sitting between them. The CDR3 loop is CASSLGAGEQFF. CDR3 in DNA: TGCGCCAGCAGCTTGGGGGCCGGTGAGCAGTTCTTC.

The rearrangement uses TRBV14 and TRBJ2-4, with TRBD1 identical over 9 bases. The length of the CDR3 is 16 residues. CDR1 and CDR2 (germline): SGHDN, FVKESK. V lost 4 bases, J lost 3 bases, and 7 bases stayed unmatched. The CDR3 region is CASSLQGAFGKNIQYF. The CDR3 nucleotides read TGTGCCAGCAGCCTACAGGGGGCGTTTGGCAAAAACATTCAGTACTTC.

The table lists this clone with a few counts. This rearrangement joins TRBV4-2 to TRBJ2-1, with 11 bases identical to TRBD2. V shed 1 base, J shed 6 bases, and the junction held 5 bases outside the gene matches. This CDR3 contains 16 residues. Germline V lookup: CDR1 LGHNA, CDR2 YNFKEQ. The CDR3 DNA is TGTGCCAGCAGCCAAGGGGAGGGGACTAGCGGCAATGAGCAGTTCTTC. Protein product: CASSQGEGTSGNEQFF.

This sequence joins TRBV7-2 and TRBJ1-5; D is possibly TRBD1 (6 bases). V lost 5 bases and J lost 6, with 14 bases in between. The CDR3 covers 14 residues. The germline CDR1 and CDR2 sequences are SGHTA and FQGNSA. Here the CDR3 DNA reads TGTGCCAGCAGCCGCCAGGGGAGGGTTCAGCCCCAGCATTTT. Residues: CASSRQGRVQPQHF.

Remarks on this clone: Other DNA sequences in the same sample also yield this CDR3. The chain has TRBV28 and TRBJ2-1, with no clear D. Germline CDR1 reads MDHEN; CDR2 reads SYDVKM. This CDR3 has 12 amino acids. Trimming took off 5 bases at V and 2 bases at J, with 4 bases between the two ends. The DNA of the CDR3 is TGTGCCAGCAGTCCGACCTACAATGAGCAGTTCTTC. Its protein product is CASSPTYNEQFF.

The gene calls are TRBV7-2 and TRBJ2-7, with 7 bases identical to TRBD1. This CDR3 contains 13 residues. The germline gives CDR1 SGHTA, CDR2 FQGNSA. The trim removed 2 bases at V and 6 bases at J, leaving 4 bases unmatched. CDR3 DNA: TGTGCCAGCAGCTTAAGGTACAGGGGCGAGCAGTACTTC. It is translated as CASSLRYRGEQYF.

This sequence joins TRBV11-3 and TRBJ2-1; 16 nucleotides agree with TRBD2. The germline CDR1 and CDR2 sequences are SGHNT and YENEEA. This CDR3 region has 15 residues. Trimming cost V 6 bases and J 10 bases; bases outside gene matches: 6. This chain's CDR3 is CASSSGLAGGGEQFF. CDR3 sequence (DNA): TGTGCCAGCAGTTCGGGACTAGCGGGAGGGGGAGAGCAGTTCTTC.

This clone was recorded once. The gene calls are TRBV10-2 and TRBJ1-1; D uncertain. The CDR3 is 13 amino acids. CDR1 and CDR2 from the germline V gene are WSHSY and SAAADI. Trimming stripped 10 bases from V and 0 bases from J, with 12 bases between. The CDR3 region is CATAAVMNTEAFF. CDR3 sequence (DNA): TGCGCCACCGCCGCAGTTATGAACACTGAAGCTTTCTTT.